The clone carrying this TCR beta chain was observed a handful of times. No antigen is known for it. This sample stems from a study of neurological immune-mediated disorders. Notes on the study in general: In HTLV-1-associated myelopathy, TCR clonal expansion was greatest, and in multiple sclerosis it was least, below healthy controls. Because no CDR3 amino acid sequences were shared across subjects by expanded clones, private repertoires were suggested in all groups.

Sequencing runs each yielded over 170 million TCR-beta sequences from 15-18 subjects. TCRdb itself ran the 5' RACE reads through MiXCR, one entry per CDR3 protein. The sample holds tens of thousands of distinct CDR3 sequences, less than 5.5% seen once. The unsorted libraries originated from 2 million PBMCs that had been stored at -80 C. This CDR3 is built from 14 residues. Germline V lookup: CDR1 WSHSY, CDR2 SAAADI. The V segment lost 4 bases and the J segment 4 bases; nucleotides outside the gene matches: 5. The J gene is TRBJ2-5, the V gene TRBV10-2; 8 positions agree with TRBD2. The sequence was obtained from a woman aged 25 to 45 with multiple sclerosis. Sequences were obtained from PBMCs. The DNA for the CDR3 is TGCGCCAGCAGTGTCAGCGGGGGCGGAGAGACCCAGTACTTC. Protein sequence: CASSVSGGGETQYF.